This T cell receptor beta chain came from a study of shared clonotypes between healthy human individuals. Study-wide background: The donor pool was made up of a couple of women and a few men aged 18 to 49. Study-wide points: The sole specimen, blood, was sampled, and tissue repertoires likely differ.

Per sorted-subset replicate PCR, input was approximately 200 ng DNA, representing about 30,000 T cell genomes. Here immunoSEQ multiplex PCR was the method, and the copy in TCRdb shows in-frame clones only, minus some. The sample consists of about 2 million clones, roughly 95% of them appearing once. V lost 0 bases to trimming and J lost 5 bases, with 8 bases between them. Germline V gives CDR1 SGHRS, CDR2 YFSETQ. This CDR3 region has 13 residues. On this clone itself: What it binds is not known.

This chain joins TRBV5-1 and TRBJ1-1; unclear D gene. The material sequenced was naive CD4+ T cells sorted from blood. Subset in this sample: CD45RA+ positively selected. The receptor was derived from a man in his late teens or twenties in good health. CDR3 sequence reads: CASSLGTTTEAFF. The CDR3 nucleotides are TGCGCCAGCAGCTTGGGGACGACTACTGAAGCTTTCTTT.